These 2 T cell receptor beta chains originate from one sample sequenced in a study of response to subunit inactivated influenza vaccine. TCRdb reprocessed the RT-PCR reads with MiXCR, giving one entry per CDR3 protein. The data show roughly 520,000 distinct CDR3 sequences, with 25% seen just once and approximately 2% held by the top ten. Sequences were derived from CD4+ T cells sorted from PBMCs, sampled roughly 5 days after vaccination. The receptors stem from a man aged 50 to 60 who received an inactivated influenza vaccine.

This clonotype was seen a few times. This chain uses TRBV4-1 with TRBJ2-1; no clear D gene. The germline gives CDR1 MGHRA, CDR2 YSYEKL. The CDR3 has 14 amino acids. V was shortened by 1 base and J by 0 bases, with 4 bases between the two germline ends. The CDR3 loop reads CASSQVASYNEQFF. DNA of the CDR3: TGCGCCAGCAGCCAAGTCGCCTCCTACAATGAGCAGTTCTTC.

The chain uses TRBV4-3 and TRBJ1-5, with 8 bases lining up with TRBD1. This CDR3 is 15 amino acids long. The V and J ends lost 4 bases and 6 bases, in that order; junction bases with no gene match: 8. Germline CDR1 LGHNA, CDR2 YSLEER. CDR3 residues: CASSRDRGGSQPQHF. The CDR3 bases are TGCGCCAGCAGCCGAGACAGGGGCGGTAGTCAGCCCCAGCATTTT.